These 2 T cell receptor beta chains originate from one sample sequenced in a study of T cell responses to AZD1222 COVID-19 vaccine. Assay used: immunoSEQ multiplex PCR; TCRdb lists only in-frame clones, some missing. The table has about 150,000 clones, approximately 90% seen once. The sample was peripheral blood, taken on day 0 of AZD1222 vaccination. These receptor sequences come from an adult in good health.

This sequence joins TRBV2 and TRBJ1-5, with TRBD1 identical over 11 bases. Germline CDR1 reads SNHLY; CDR2 reads FYNNEI. The CDR3 spans 18 residues. The V gene end was trimmed by 5 bases and the J gene end by 6 bases; junction bases not matched to a gene: 15. CDR3 sequence (DNA): TGTGCCAGCAGTACTGGGACAGGGGGGTTCGTTGGTATTCAGCCCCAGCATTTT. This encodes CASSTGTGGFVGIQPQHF.

This chain joins TRBV28 and TRBJ1-6; TRBD1 aligns across 8 bases. V lost 4 bases, J lost 8 bases, and 7 bases stayed unmatched. The CDR3 runs 15 residues. Germline V gene lookup returns CDR1 MDHEN and CDR2 SYDVKM. The CDR3 sequence is CASSSSGQGHSPLHF. The DNA for the CDR3 is TGTGCCAGCAGTTCCTCCGGACAGGGCCATTCACCCCTCCACTTT.